Reported below is one TCR beta chain. This entry is derived from a study of OX40 agonist ivuxolimab in advanced cancers. Here immunoSEQ multiplex PCR was the method, and the copy in TCRdb shows in-frame clones only, minus some. In the table there are tens of thousands of clones, about 87% of which are singletons. The TCR comes from an adult with an advanced solid tumor such as melanoma, head and neck, liver or kidney cancer. The specimen was CD4+ or CD8+ T cells sorted from blood, collected in a trial of the OX40 agonist ivuxolimab.

CDR3 nucleotide sequence: TGTGCCAGCAGTTACCTCGGGACAGGGGGCGTGGGAGCTTTCTTT. This translates into CASSYLGTGGVGAFF. This sequence joins TRBV6-5 and TRBJ1-1, with 12 bases lining up with TRBD1. This CDR3 contains 15 residues. V dropped 2 bases and J dropped 10; count of bases not matched to a gene: 8. Germline loops: CDR1 MNHEY, CDR2 SVGAGI.